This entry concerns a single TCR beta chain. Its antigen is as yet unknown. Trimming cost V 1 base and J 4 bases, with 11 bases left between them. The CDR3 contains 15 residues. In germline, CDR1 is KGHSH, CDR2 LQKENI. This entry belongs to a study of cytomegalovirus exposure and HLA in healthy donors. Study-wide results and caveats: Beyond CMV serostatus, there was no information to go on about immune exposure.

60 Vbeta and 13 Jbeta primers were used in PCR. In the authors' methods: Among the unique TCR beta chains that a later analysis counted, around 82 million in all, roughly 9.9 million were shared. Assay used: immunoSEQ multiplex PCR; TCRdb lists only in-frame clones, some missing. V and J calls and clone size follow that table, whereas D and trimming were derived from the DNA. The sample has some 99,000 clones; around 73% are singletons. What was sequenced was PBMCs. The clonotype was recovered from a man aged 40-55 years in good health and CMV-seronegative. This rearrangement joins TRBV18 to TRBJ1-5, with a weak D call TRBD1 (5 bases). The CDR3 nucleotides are TGTGCCAGCTCACCACAGGGGTACTTGAATCAGCCCCAGCATTTT. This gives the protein CASSPQGYLNQPQHF.